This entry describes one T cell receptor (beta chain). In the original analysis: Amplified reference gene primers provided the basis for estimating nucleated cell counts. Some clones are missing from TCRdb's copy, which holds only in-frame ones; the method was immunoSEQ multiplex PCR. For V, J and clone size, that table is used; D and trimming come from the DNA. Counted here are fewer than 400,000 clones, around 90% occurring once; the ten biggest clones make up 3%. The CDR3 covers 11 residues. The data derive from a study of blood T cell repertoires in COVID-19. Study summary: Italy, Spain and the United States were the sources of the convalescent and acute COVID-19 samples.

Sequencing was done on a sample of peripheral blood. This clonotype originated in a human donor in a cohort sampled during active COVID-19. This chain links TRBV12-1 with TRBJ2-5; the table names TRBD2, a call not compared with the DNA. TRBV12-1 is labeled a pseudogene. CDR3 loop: CASKRGETQYF. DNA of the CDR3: TGTGCCAGCAAGCGGGGGGAGACCCAGTACTTC.